This T cell receptor (beta chain) was obtained from a study of molecular identifiers for immune sequencing clone quantification. Construction of naive CD8 libraries employed about 19,000 to 1,000,000 sorted cells together with 10%, 30% or 50% RNA. Naive CD8 T cell sorting was performed on the CD8+CD4-CCR7+CD45RA+ phenotype. MiXCR, run by TCRdb on the PCR reads, gives a single entry per CDR3 protein. The sample consists of 80,000 to 100,000 distinct CDR3 sequences, 20% to 25% of them appearing once. Germline loops: CDR1 MNHEY, CDR2 SVGEGT. The CDR3 is 15 residues long. V was clipped by 6 bases and J by 5 bases; unmatched bases: 10. This clonotype was recorded many times. What it binds is not known. General study findings and limits: Clones exceeding 20 RNA copies carried over 97% of effector molecules but under 1% of naive-cell molecules.

The source of this sequence is a human donor in good health. Some libraries in this study had Jurkat cell RNA spiked in. The specimen sequenced was naive CD8+ T cells from blood, with Jurkat cell RNA spiked in. This sample's subset: FACS-sorted CD8+CD4-CCR7+CD45RA+ naive T cells. The V and J genes are TRBV6-2 or TRBV6-3 and TRBJ1-5; TRBD1 agrees at 7 bases. DNA of the CDR3: TGTGCCAGCAGCCACCGGGACAGCCCTCATCAGCCCCAGCATTTT. Protein sequence: CASSHRDSPHQPQHF.